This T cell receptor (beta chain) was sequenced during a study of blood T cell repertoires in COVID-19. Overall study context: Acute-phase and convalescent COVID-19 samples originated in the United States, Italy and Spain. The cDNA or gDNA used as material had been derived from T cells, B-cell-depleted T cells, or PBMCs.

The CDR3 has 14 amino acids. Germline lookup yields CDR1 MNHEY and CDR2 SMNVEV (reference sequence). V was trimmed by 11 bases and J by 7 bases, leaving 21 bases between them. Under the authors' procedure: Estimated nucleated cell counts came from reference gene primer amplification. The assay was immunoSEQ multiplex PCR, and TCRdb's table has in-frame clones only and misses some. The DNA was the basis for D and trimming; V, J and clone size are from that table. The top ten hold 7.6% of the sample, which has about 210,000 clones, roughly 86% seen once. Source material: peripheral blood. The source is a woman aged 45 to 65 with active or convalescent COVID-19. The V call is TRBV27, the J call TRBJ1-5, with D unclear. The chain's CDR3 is CASQTHRSGQPQHF. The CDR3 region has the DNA TGTGCCTCCCAAACACACCGGAGCGGGCAGCCCCAGCATTTT.